Shown below are 13 T cell receptor beta chains from a single sample sequenced in a study of OX40 agonist ivuxolimab in advanced cancers. Measured with immunoSEQ multiplex PCR; TCRdb has only the in-frame clones, and not every one. The table has around 66,000 clones, about 86% seen once. Sequenced here: CD4+ or CD8+ T cells sorted from blood, sampled in a trial of the OX40 agonist ivuxolimab. The receptors come from an adult with an advanced solid tumor such as melanoma, head and neck, liver or kidney cancer.

V usage is TRBV7-2 and J usage is TRBJ2-5; TRBD2 agrees at 14 bases. The CDR3 loop spans 18 amino acids. The V segment lost 5 bases and the J segment 5 bases; nucleotides outside the gene matches: 13. Germline CDR1 is SGHTA and CDR2 is FQGNSA. The CDR3 DNA is TGTGCCAGCAGCAGCAGGACTAGCGGGGGGCCCGTTGGGGAGACCCAGTACTTC. This sequence encodes CASSSRTSGGPVGETQYF.

In DNA form, the CDR3 reads TGTGCCCTCCCGGCTAGCGGGGGATCAGATACGCAGTATTTT. Its translation is CALPASGGSDTQYF. J is TRBJ2-3 and V is TRBV7-9, with TRBD2 identical over 10 bases. There are 14 residues in the CDR3. Trimming cost V 11 bases and J 4 bases; bases outside gene matches: 9. In germline, CDR1 is SEHNR, CDR2 FQNEAQ (reference sequence).

In nucleotides, the CDR3 is TGTGCCAGCAGTTCCCGCGGGACAGGGGGCGACGAGCAGTACTTC. Translation: CASSSRGTGGDEQYF. The chain is built from TRBV6-5 and TRBJ2-7, with 12 bases lining up with TRBD1. The V gene end was trimmed by 4 bases and the J gene end by 5 bases; junction bases not matched to a gene: 6. The CDR3 length is 15 residues. Germline CDR1 reads MNHEY; CDR2 reads SVGAGI.

For this clone: At the DNA level, this CDR3 is encoded by other sequences in the same sample as well. This chain uses TRBV29-1 with TRBJ2-5; 9 nucleotides align to TRBD1. V lost 4 bases, J lost 4 bases, and 1 base stayed unmatched. The CDR3 spans 12 residues. Germline assignment: CDR1 SQVTM and CDR2 ANQGSEA. The CDR3 protein is CSVGQGGETQYF. CDR3 DNA sequence: TGCAGCGTTGGACAGGGGGGAGAGACCCAGTACTTC.

The chain combines TRBV5-5 with TRBJ1-6, with D possibly being TRBD1 (5 bases). The CDR3 length is 17 residues. Germline V gene lookup returns CDR1 SGHKS and CDR2 YYEKEE (reference sequence). Trimming left V 0 bases short and J 6 bases short, with 16 bases between. CDR3 amino acids: CASSLGGATVSNSPLHF. The CDR3 DNA follows: TGTGCCAGCAGCTTGGGTGGGGCGACCGTCTCTAATTCACCCCTCCACTTT.

This clone was counted only a few times. J is TRBJ1-2 and V is TRBV27; tentatively, D is TRBD1 (5 bases). There are 13 residues in the CDR3. The V end lost 8 bases, the J end lost 0 bases, and 10 bases lay between the germline ends. Germline V lookup: CDR1 MNHEY, CDR2 SMNVEV (reference sequence). The CDR3 DNA is TGTGCCAGCGGACATGGAACTAACTATGGCTACACCTTC. Its protein is CASGHGTNYGYTF.

This clone was observed a single time. This sequence joins TRBV7-8 and TRBJ2-5; TRBD1 matches at 9 bases. Germline lookup yields CDR1 SGHVS and CDR2 FQNEAQ. V shed 3 bases and J 1 base; nucleotides not matched to a gene: 3. CDR3 length equals 15 residues. This CDR3 reads CASSFDRGGQETQYF. The CDR3 bases are TGTGCCAGCAGCTTTGACAGGGGGGGCCAAGAGACCCAGTACTTC. Based on the CDR3 plus reference TRBV7-8 and TRBJ2-5, the full variable domain is GAGVSQSPRYKVAKRGQDVALRCDPISGHVSLFWYQQALGQGPEFLTYFQNEAQLDKSGLPSDRFFAERPEGSVSTLKIQRTQQEDSAVYLCASSFDRGGQETQYFGPGTRLLVL.

The genes are TRBV6-1 and TRBJ2-3; 10 nucleotides agree with TRBD2. Germline CDR1 and CDR2: MNHNS and SASEGT. Unmatched junction bases numbered 3, after V lost 6 bases and J lost 3 bases. The CDR3 has 14 residues. CDR3 residues: CASSQAGGTDTQYF. In nucleotides, the CDR3 is TGTGCCAGCAGCCAAGCGGGGGGGACAGATACGCAGTATTTT.

This sequence joins TRBV2 and TRBJ2-1, with TRBD2 identical over 11 bases. The CDR3 sequence is 15 residues long. The ends lost 0 bases at V and 12 bases at J; junction bases unmatched: 7. Germline V gene data show CDR1 as SNHLY and CDR2 as FYNNEI. The CDR3 reads CASSEALAGEKGQFF. CDR3 nucleotide sequence: TGTGCCAGCAGTGAAGCACTAGCGGGAGAGAAGGGGCAGTTCTTC.

This sequence joins TRBV5-1 and TRBJ2-7; D might be TRBD1 (6 bases). V was shortened by 4 bases and J by 0 bases, with 11 bases between the two germline ends. The CDR3 spans 14 residues. Germline V gene data show CDR1 as SGHRS and CDR2 as YFSETQ. CDR3 in DNA: TGCGCCAGCAGCCCCGGGACACCCTCCTACGAGCAGTACTTC. It is translated as CASSPGTPSYEQYF. Complete variable domain (other parts from reference TRBV5-1 and TRBJ2-7): KAGVTQTPRYLIKTRGQQVTLSCSPISGHRSVSWYQQTPGQGLQFLFEYFSETQRNKGNFPGRFSGRQFSNSRSEMNVSTLELGDSALYLCASSPGTPSYEQYFGPGTRLTVT.

The sample holds a few counts of this clone. The chain carries TRBV7-3 and TRBJ1-6; weak D call: TRBD1 (6 bases). The CDR3 loop spans 15 amino acids. Germline assignment: CDR1 SGHTA and CDR2 FQGTGA. V dropped 2 bases and J dropped 7 bases, with 12 bases sitting between them. The CDR3, as DNA: TGTGCCAGCAGCTTAGTGACAGGCCCCAATTCACCCCTCCACTTT. Protein: CASSLVTGPNSPLHF.

This chain links TRBV6-8 with TRBJ2-5, with 7 bases aligning to TRBD2. Germline V gene lookup returns CDR1 MNHGY and CDR2 SAAAGT. The junction had 2 bases not matched to a gene; V was cut back by 5 bases and J by 5 bases. CDR3 length: 12 amino acids. In DNA, the CDR3 is TGTGCCAGCAGTACCGGGGGGGAGACCCAGTACTTC. Its protein product is CASSTGGETQYF.

The count of this clone is one. V usage is TRBV6-5 and J usage is TRBJ2-7; TRBD1 aligns across 12 bases. CDR1 is MNHEY and CDR2 is SVGAGI in the germline V gene. V gave up 5 bases and J gave up 3 bases; unmatched junction bases: 5. The CDR3 spans 15 residues. CDR3 bases: TGTGCCAGCAGTACCCGGGACAGGGGGCACTACGAGCAGTACTTC. Translated, it gives CASSTRDRGHYEQYF.